This entry concerns a single TCR beta chain. The antigen is undetermined. Each donor's blood draw was roughly 9.5 milliliters of peripheral blood. Every sample had a minimum of 6.5 million PBMCs isolated. CDR3 length: 13 amino acids. V lost 5 bases and J lost 1, with 8 bases in between. Per the germline V gene, CDR1 is SGHAT and CDR2 is FQNNGV. The authors ran a second PCR of 7 to 11 cycles using a sample-barcoded 5' primer and a J-beta primer mix. TCRdb recomputed calls from the 5' RACE reads with MiXCR, one row per CDR3 protein. Among about 1.8 million distinct CDR3 sequences listed, around half were seen once. The record originates from a study of blood T cells in healthy people across ages. Study findings and constraints: TCR beta diversity was tightly associated with the proportion of naive T cells. PBMCs went unsorted, and a conclusive naive versus antigen-experienced comparison was therefore prevented.

The TCR originated in a woman between 40 and 50 years old in good health. The rearrangement joins TRBV11-2 to TRBJ2-5; D is ambiguous. The sequencing sample was made of blood. The CDR3 reads CASSDILQETQYF. The CDR3 DNA reads as TGTGCCAGCAGCGACATCCTCCAAGAGACCCAGTACTTC.